The entry below describes one T cell receptor (beta chain). Unique molecular identifiers were incorporated into the prepared TCRbeta library. TCRdb re-derived calls from the PCR reads in MiXCR, one entry per CDR3 protein. In the table there are fewer than 450,000 distinct CDR3 sequences, about a sixth of which are singletons. The data derive from a study of T-cell reconstitution after alpha-beta-depleted transplantation in children. After removal of 6 bases from V and 2 bases from J, the junction contained 6 bases not matched to a gene. From germline, CDR1 is SGHKS and CDR2 YYEKEE (reference sequence). This CDR3 region has 14 residues.

The sequencing used PBMCs, mostly from graft donor cells, collected 360 days after TCRalphabeta/CD19-depleted stem cell transplant. This TCR was recovered from a male patient aged 2 to 10 who had a stem cell transplant for acute lymphoblastic leukemia, so the T cells may come from the graft donor. This chain uses TRBV5-5 with TRBJ2-3; 7 bases map to TRBD1. In DNA form, the CDR3 reads TGTGCCAGCACCTTCGGACAGGACACAGATACGCAGTATTTT. It yields the protein CASTFGQDTDTQYF.